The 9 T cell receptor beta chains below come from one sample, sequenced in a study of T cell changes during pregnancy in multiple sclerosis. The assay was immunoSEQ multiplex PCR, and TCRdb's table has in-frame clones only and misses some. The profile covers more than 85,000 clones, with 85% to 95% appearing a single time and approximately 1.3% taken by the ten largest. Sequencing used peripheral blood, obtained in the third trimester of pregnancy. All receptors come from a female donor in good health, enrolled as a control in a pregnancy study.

CDR3 protein: CASSQARTTKNTEAFF. The CDR3, as DNA: TGTGCCAGCAGCCAGGCTAGGACAACTAAGAACACTGAAGCTTTCTTT. The chain recombines TRBV7-9 with TRBJ1-1; tentative D call: TRBD1 (5 bases). V lost 5 bases and J 1 base, leaving 17 bases between the germline ends. From germline, CDR1 is SEHNR and CDR2 FQNEAQ (reference sequence). The CDR3 extends over 16 amino acids.

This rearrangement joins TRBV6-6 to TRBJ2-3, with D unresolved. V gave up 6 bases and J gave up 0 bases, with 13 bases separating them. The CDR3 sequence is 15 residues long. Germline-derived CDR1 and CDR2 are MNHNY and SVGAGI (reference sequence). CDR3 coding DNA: TGTGCCAGCAGCTCCGGCGGATCTAGCACAGATACGCAGTATTTT. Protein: CASSSGGSSTDTQYF.

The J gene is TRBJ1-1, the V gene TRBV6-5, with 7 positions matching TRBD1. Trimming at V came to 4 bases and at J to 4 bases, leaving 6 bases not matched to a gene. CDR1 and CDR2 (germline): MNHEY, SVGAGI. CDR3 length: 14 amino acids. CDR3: CASSFTRGSTEAFF. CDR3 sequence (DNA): TGTGCCAGCAGTTTCACCAGGGGGAGCACTGAAGCTTTCTTT.

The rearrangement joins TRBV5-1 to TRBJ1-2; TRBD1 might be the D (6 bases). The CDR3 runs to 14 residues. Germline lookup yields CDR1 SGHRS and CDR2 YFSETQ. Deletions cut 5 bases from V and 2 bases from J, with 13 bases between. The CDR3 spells CASRGGDLNYGYTF. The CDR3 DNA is TGCGCCAGCAGAGGGGGGGACCTGAACTATGGCTACACCTTC.

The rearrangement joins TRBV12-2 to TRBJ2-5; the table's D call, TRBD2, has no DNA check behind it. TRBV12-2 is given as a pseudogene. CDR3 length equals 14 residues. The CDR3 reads CASRPQGLAPPQYF. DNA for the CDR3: TGTGCAAGTCGCCCACAGGGACTAGCCCCACCCCAGTACTTC.

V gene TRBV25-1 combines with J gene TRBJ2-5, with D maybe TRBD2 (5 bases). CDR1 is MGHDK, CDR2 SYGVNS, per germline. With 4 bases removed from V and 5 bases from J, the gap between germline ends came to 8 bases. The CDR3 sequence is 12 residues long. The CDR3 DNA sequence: TGTGCCAGCAGTGGAGGAGGTGAGACCCAGTACTTC. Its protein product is CASSGGGETQYF.

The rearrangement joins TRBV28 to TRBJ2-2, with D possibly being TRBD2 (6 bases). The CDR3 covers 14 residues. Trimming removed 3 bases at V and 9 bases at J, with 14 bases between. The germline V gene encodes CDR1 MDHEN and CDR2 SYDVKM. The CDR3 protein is CASSLGGTDRELFF. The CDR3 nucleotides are TGTGCCAGCAGTTTGGGGGGTACCGACCGGGAGCTGTTTTTT.

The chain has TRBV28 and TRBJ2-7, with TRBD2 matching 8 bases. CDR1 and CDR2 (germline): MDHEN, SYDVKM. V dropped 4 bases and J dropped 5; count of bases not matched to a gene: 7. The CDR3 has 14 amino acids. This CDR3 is CASSSAGGRDEQYF. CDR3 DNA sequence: TGTGCCAGCAGTTCCGCGGGAGGTCGCGACGAGCAGTACTTC.

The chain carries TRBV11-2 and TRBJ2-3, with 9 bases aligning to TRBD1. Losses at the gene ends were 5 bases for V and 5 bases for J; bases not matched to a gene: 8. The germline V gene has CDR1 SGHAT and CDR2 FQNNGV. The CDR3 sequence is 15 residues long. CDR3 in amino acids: CASSLDSTGGDTQYF. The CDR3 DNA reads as TGTGCCAGCAGCCTTGATTCGACAGGGGGAGATACGCAGTATTTT.